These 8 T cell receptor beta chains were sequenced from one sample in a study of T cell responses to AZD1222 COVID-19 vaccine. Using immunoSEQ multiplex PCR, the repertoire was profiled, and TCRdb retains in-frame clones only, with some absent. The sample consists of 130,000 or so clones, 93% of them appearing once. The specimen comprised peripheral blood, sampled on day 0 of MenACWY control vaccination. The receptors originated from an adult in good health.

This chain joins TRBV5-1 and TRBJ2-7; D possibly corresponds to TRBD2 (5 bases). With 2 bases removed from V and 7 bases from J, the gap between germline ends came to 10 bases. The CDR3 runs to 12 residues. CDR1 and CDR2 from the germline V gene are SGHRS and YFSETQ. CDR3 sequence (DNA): TGCGCCAGCAGCTTAGGCTCGGGGGAGCAGTACTTC. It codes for CASSLGSGEQYF.

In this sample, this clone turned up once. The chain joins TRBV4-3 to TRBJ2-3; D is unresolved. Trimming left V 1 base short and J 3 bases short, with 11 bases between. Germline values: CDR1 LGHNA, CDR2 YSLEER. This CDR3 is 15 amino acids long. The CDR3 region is CASSQGAGFTDTQYF. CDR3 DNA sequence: TGCGCCAGCAGCCAAGGGGCTGGTTTTACAGATACGCAGTATTTT.

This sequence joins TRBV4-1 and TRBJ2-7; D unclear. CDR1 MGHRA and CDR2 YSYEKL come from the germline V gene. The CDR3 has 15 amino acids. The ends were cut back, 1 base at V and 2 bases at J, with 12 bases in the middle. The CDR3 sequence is CASSQAAAGTYEQYF. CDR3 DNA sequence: TGCGCCAGCAGCCAAGCTGCGGCAGGTACCTACGAGCAGTACTTC.

Written as DNA, the CDR3 is TGTGCCAGCAGCCAAGACTCGCTCAGGTTAAGCTCTGGAAACACCATATATTTT. Residues: CASSQDSLRLSSGNTIYF. The gene calls are TRBV3-1 (or the pseudogene TRBV3-2) and TRBJ1-3; no definite D call. The CDR3 contains 18 residues. V lost 0 bases and J lost 0, with 15 bases in between. Germline V gives CDR1 LGHDT, CDR2 YNNKEL (reference sequence).

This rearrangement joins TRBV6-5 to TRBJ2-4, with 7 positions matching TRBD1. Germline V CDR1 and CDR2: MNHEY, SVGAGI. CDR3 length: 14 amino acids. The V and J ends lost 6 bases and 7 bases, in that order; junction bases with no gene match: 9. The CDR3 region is CASRATGNINIQYF. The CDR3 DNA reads TGTGCCAGCAGAGCGACAGGGAACATCAACATTCAGTACTTC.

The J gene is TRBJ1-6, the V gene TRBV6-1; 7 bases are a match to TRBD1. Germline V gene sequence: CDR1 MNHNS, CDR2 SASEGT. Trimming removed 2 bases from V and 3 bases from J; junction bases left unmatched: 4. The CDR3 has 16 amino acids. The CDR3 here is CASSEKWDSYNSPLHF. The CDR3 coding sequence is TGTGCCAGCAGTGAAAAGTGGGACAGCTATAATTCACCCCTCCACTTT.

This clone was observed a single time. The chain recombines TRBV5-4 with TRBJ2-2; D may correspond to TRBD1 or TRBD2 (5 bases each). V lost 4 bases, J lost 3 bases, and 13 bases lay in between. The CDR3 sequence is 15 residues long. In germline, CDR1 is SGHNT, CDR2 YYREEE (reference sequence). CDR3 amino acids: CASSRDGWDTGELFF. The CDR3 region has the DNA TGTGCCAGCAGCCGGGACGGGTGGGACACCGGGGAGCTGTTTTTT.

The CDR3: CASSYPGTHDIIPKNIQYF. The CDR3 DNA reads as TGTGCCAGCAGTTATCCCGGGACCCACGATATCATCCCCAAAAACATTCAGTACTTC. This chain connects TRBV28 to TRBJ2-4, with D perhaps assigned TRBD1 or TRBD2 (5 bases each). The CDR3 runs to 19 residues. Germline-derived CDR1 and CDR2 are MDHEN and SYDVKM. V was shortened by 4 bases and J by 2 bases, with 24 bases between the two germline ends.